The 32 T cell receptor beta chains below were found in one sample sequenced in a study of T cells expressing NK-cell markers. One entry per CDR3 protein, without DNA, is what TCRdb gives after re-calling the 5' RACE reads. The listing records some 300,000 distinct CDR3 sequences. The sequencing input was blood T cells: a sorted CD56 or NKG2C T cell subset, CD4+ or CD8+ T cells, or bulk PBMC T cells (not recorded which). These receptors all come from a man aged 18 to 30 in good health.

This chain joins TRBV20-1 and TRBJ2-3. Per germline, CDR1 DFQATT and CDR2 SNEGSKA (reference sequence). The CDR3 length is 13 residues. The CDR3 spells CSARDQNQVAQYF.

This chain joins TRBV10-3 and TRBJ1-2. Germline V gene sequence: CDR1 ENHRY, CDR2 SYGVKD. The CDR3 has 14 residues. The CDR3 spells CAISESLGNYGYTF.

V gene TRBV20-1 combines with J gene TRBJ2-7. CDR1 is DFQATT, CDR2 SNEGSKA, per germline (reference sequence). This CDR3 has 13 amino acids. The CDR3 sequence: CSARPIDFYEQYF.

The V and J genes are TRBV20-1 and TRBJ2-1; with no DNA, the TCRdb D assignment of TRBD1 cannot be verified. CDR3 length: 13 residues. CDR1 DFQATT and CDR2 SNEGSKA come from the germline V gene (reference sequence). Here the CDR3 reads CSAPGTWYNEQFF.

This chain connects TRBV20-1 to TRBJ2-1; lacking DNA, the TRBD1 call made by TCRdb goes unchecked. The CDR3 totals 15 residues. Germline CDR1 and CDR2: DFQATT and SNEGSKA (reference sequence). CDR3 sequence: CSARDPARGGNEQFF.

This chain links TRBV5-6 with TRBJ1-2; absent DNA, TCRdb's TRBD1 call cannot be checked. This CDR3 has 15 amino acids. Per the germline V gene, CDR1 is SGHDT and CDR2 is YYEEEE. The CDR3 protein is CASSRAGRADYGYTF.

This chain connects TRBV4-2 to TRBJ2-1; the TCRdb call, TRBD1, lacks DNA for checking. CDR3 length: 15 residues. CDR1 and CDR2 from the germline V gene are LGHNA and YNFKEQ. Here the CDR3 reads CASSRPPVPSEEQFF.

The chain combines TRBV6-6 with TRBJ1-2. CDR3 length: 13 residues. Germline lookup yields CDR1 MNHNY and CDR2 SVGAGI (reference sequence). CDR3: CASSHDSSGGYTF.

The chain combines TRBV20-1 with TRBJ2-1. Germline-derived CDR1 and CDR2 are DFQATT and SNEGSKA (reference sequence). The CDR3 totals 13 residues. This CDR3 reads CSAREPINNEQFF.

The gene calls are TRBV7-2 and TRBJ1-6; with no DNA, the TCRdb D assignment of TRBD1 cannot be verified. This CDR3 is built from 16 residues. CDR1 SGHTA and CDR2 FQGNSA come from the germline V gene. The CDR3 here is CASSVSTGRGSSPLHF. The full variable domain, in which reference TRBV7-2 and TRBJ1-6 provide the parts outside the CDR3, is GAGVSQSPSNKVTEKGKDVELRCDPISGHTALYWYRQSLGQGLEFLIYFQGNSAPDKSGLPSDRFSAERTGGSVSTLTIQRTQQEDSAVYLCASSVSTGRGSSPLHFGNGTRLTVT.

This chain links TRBV12-3 or TRBV12-4 with TRBJ2-3; as DNA is missing, the TRBD1 call by TCRdb cannot be tested. The CDR3 has 13 amino acids. CDR3 loop: CASSLPGLDTQYF.

The chain combines TRBV29-1 with TRBJ1-4. The V gene's germline CDR1 is SQVTM and CDR2 ANQGSEA. This CDR3 has 13 amino acids. This CDR3 reads CSVDRINNEKLFF.

The genes are TRBV11-2 and TRBJ2-6; TCRdb's D call, TRBD1, is unchecked because there is no DNA. There are 17 residues in the CDR3. Germline-derived CDR1 and CDR2 are SGHAT and FQNNGV. The CDR3 region is CASSHRDGFAGANVLTF.

The chain joins TRBV20-1 to TRBJ2-3; TCRdb calls TRBD1, which cannot be checked without DNA. Germline V gene sequence: CDR1 DFQATT, CDR2 SNEGSKA (reference sequence). The CDR3 is 14 residues long. CDR3 region: CNATLAGITDTQYF.

The chain links TRBV4-3 to TRBJ2-1. Per the germline V gene, CDR1 is LGHNA and CDR2 is YSLEER. The CDR3 covers 15 residues. The CDR3 sequence is CASSQDGRGRSEQFF.

The chain employs TRBV29-1 and TRBJ2-7; TCRdb calls TRBD2, which cannot be checked without DNA. CDR1 and CDR2 (germline): SQVTM, ANQGSEA. The CDR3 runs 13 residues. CDR3 amino acids: CSVSGRVTYEQYF.

The gene calls are TRBV20-1 and TRBJ2-5; TCRdb gives TRBD2 as the D gene, but with no DNA this cannot be confirmed. This CDR3 has 15 amino acids. Germline assignment: CDR1 DFQATT and CDR2 SNEGSKA (reference sequence). CDR3 sequence reads: CSALALAGGGETQYF.

The chain joins TRBV20-1 to TRBJ2-7; the TCRdb D gene call, TRBD1, has no DNA to confirm it. This CDR3 is 14 amino acids long. Germline V lookup: CDR1 DFQATT, CDR2 SNEGSKA (reference sequence). CDR3 region: CSADRYRRGLEQYF.

This chain joins TRBV11-2 and TRBJ1-2; TCRdb lists TRBD1, though no DNA is available to test this call. The CDR3 extends over 14 amino acids. Germline values: CDR1 SGHAT, CDR2 FQNNGV. The CDR3 region is CASSYTGGDYGYTF. Combining the CDR3 with reference TRBV11-2 and TRBJ1-2 gives the whole variable domain EAGVAQSPRYKIIEKRQSVAFWCNPISGHATLYWYQQILGQGPKLLIQFQNNGVVDDSQLPKDRFSAERLKGVDSTLKIQPAKLEDSAVYLCASSYTGGDYGYTFGSGTRLTVV.

This rearrangement joins TRBV6-5 to TRBJ1-5; the D call of TRBD1 rests on TCRdb alone, since no DNA is present to check it. The germline CDR1 and CDR2 sequences are MNHEY and SVGAGI. The CDR3 is 15 amino acids. CDR3 protein: CASSSRTGSNQPQHF.

The chain has TRBV7-8 and TRBJ1-5. CDR1 is SGHVS and CDR2 is FQNEAQ in the germline V gene. This CDR3 contains 14 residues. The CDR3 is CASSPKRSHQPQHF.

The chain couples TRBV6-1 to TRBJ1-1; TCRdb selects TRBD1, and the lack of DNA leaves this call unchecked. The CDR3 runs to 18 residues. From germline, CDR1 is MNHNS and CDR2 SASEGT. CDR3 loop: CASRWAWMGGSENTEAFF.

The rearrangement links TRBV7-9 to TRBJ1-6. This CDR3 region has 15 residues. Germline CDR1 is SEHNR and CDR2 is FQNEAQ (reference sequence). The CDR3 loop reads CASSSRGPDHSPLHF.

This rearrangement joins TRBV6-2 or TRBV6-3 to TRBJ2-1; TCRdb gives TRBD2 as the D gene, but with no DNA this cannot be confirmed. The CDR3 runs 14 residues. The germline V gene has CDR1 MNHEY and CDR2 SVGEGT. The CDR3 is CASSSSGLRNEQFF.

The rearrangement uses TRBV12-3 or TRBV12-4 and TRBJ1-5; TCRdb outputs TRBD1, but without DNA this stays unchecked. The CDR3 spans 16 residues. The CDR3 loop is CASSPNTGLSNQPQHF.

V and J are TRBV29-1 and TRBJ2-1; the D gene TCRdb calls, TRBD2, cannot be checked with no DNA. CDR3 size: 14 residues. The germline V gene encodes CDR1 SQVTM and CDR2 ANQGSEA. The CDR3 here is CSAPGRVSNNEQFF.

The chain employs TRBV10-3 and TRBJ2-1. Germline V gene sequence: CDR1 ENHRY, CDR2 SYGVKD. The CDR3 covers 12 residues. Here the CDR3 reads CAISLNRNEQFF.

The gene calls are TRBV12-3 or TRBV12-4 and TRBJ1-5; as DNA is missing, the TRBD1 call by TCRdb cannot be tested. There are 17 residues in the CDR3. CDR3 sequence: CASSLALQDRGHQPQHF.

The chain recombines TRBV2 with TRBJ1-6; TCRdb picks TRBD1, but there is no DNA to check that call. This CDR3 has 16 amino acids. Germline V gene data show CDR1 as SNHLY and CDR2 as FYNNEI. The chain's CDR3 is CASRTGTVRLNSPLHF. The full variable domain, its missing parts supplied by reference TRBV2 and TRBJ1-6, is EPEVTQTPSHQVTQMGQEVILRCVPISNHLYFYWYRQILGQKVEFLVSFYNNEISEKSEIFDDQFSVERPDGSNFTLKIRSTKLEDSAMYFCASRTGTVRLNSPLHFGNGTRLTVT.

The CDR3 sequence is CASRGAGGTGELFF. The gene calls are TRBV5-6 and TRBJ2-2; TCRdb picks TRBD2, but there is no DNA to check that call. Germline loops: CDR1 SGHDT, CDR2 YYEEEE. CDR3 size: 14 residues.

The chain couples TRBV29-1 to TRBJ2-3; TCRdb's D gene call, TRBD2, goes unchecked for lack of DNA. The CDR3 sequence is 14 residues long. CDR1 and CDR2 from the germline V gene are SQVTM and ANQGSEA. CDR3 protein: CSVVGRLSTDTQYF.

The V and J genes are TRBV12-3 or TRBV12-4 and TRBJ1-5. The CDR3 spans 14 residues. The CDR3 here is CASSFWGDNQPQHF.